This TCR beta chain was sequenced for a study of somatic mutations in cytotoxic T cells in rheumatoid arthritis (dated by TCRdb to 2016 to 2017). Concerning the study at large: Right after diagnosis and prior to the start of any treatment, less than 35 ml EDTA of peripheral blood was drawn from patients. The median ages of the patient and control groups were essentially identical. The study asked whether expanded CD8+ T-cell clones in newly diagnosed, untreated rheumatoid arthritis carry somatic mutations, and used TCRB deep sequencing to characterize clonality. A total of some 68 rheumatoid arthritis patients and some 18 healthy controls underwent TCRB deep sequencing. Some T-cell populations stained with V beta antibodies were sorted by flow on a FACSAria II or Sony SH800 to nearly 100% purity, with sorted V beta1+ cells additionally subjected to TCRB sequencing. General study outcomes and caveats: The largest CD8+ clone made up more than 20% of CD8+ cells in about an eighth of the roughly 65 patients, and blood and synovial fluid shared several identical CD8+ TCRB sequences. CD8+ T-cell clonality did not differ significantly between rheumatoid arthritis patients and age-matched healthy controls. An increase of CD8+ clonality with age was seen in patients (Spearman r=0.49) but not in healthy controls. The finding that TRBV07 was slightly underrepresented in patients was left unadjusted for multiple comparisons. It was unknown which antigens the expanded CD8+ clones targeted, and their absence from virus-specific databases did not exclude viral specificity.

TCRB CDR3 sequencing used the immunoSEQ assay on genomic DNA. For the original study's pipeline: When patient CD8+ clones exceeding 1% were checked against published virus-specific TCRB sequences, only a few matched. Analyses were restricted to productive TCRB rearrangements. A clone was defined by a unique TCRB CDR3 sequence, and clonality was computed as a productive clonality index based on Shannon entropy. Repertoire overlap between two samples was calculated from the template counts of each clone relative to total templates per sample. V-gene usage from TCRB sequencing and V-gene usage measured by flow cytometry were correlated (Spearman r of roughly 0.61). Not all clones reach the TCRdb copy of this immuneACCESS table, which keeps in-frame sequences only. Checked studies attribute under half of the gap to unresolved V genes and leave the rest unexplained. V, J and clone size reflect that table, while D and trimming were determined from the DNA. Counted in this sample were 15,000 to 20,000 clones; roughly four fifths of them appeared once. The ten largest make up approximately 15% of the sample.

The germline V gene (reference sequence) sets CDR1 to SGHKS and CDR2 to YYEKEE. The CDR3 goes from the cysteine to the phenylalanine over 15 residues. Only the CDR3 portion is preserved as DNA: 45 bases, with reading frame beginning at the first base. V is trimmed back by 4 bases and J by 8 bases, and the junction contains 13 bases that no gene match accounts for. With regard to this clone: What this receptor recognizes is not known. Base qualities are missing; no much larger clone stands one base away.

Flow cytometry confirmed the purity of CD4+ and CD8+ cells that had been isolated by positive magnetic bead selection on an AutoMACS. A TCR V beta antibody panel was used in flow cytometry to screen first for clonal expansions, which were then characterized by TCRB deep sequencing of sorted CD8+ fractions. Isolation of peripheral blood mononuclear cells was done through Ficoll-Paque PLUS density gradient separation. DNA was extracted from CD4-enriched, CD8-enriched or PBMC samples with Nucleospin Tissue or Tissue XS kits and quantified with a Qubit 2.0 fluorometer. Material for sequencing was CD8+ T cells sorted from blood. The receptor chain draws on TRBV5-5 and TRBJ1-2, and 8 bases in between align with TRBD1. The clonotype originates from a woman between 50 and 59 years old with rheumatoid arthritis. The CDR3 region reads CASSPAGTGNLGYTF. At the DNA level, the sequence is TGTGCCAGCAGCCCGGCCGGGACAGGCAATCTCGGCTACACCTTC.